The 17 T cell receptor beta chains below all came from one sample that was sequenced in a study of T cells in Graves' hyperthyroidism and ophthalmopathy. Using RNA transcripts as the source, TCR beta CDR3 regions were amplified. The HTBI primer set served for first-round RT-PCR of the TCR CDR3. From the multiplex PCR reads, TCRdb called clonotypes with MiXCR, one entry per CDR3 protein. The sample lists 300,000 to 400,000 distinct CDR3 sequences, less than 20% seen once, with 40% in the top ten. The specimen was blood. Source of these receptors: a man between 18 and 35 years old with Graves' ophthalmopathy.

The table lists this clonotype with many counts. The rearrangement uses TRBV28 and TRBJ2-6, with 9 bases aligning to TRBD1. Germline CDR1 is MDHEN and CDR2 is SYDVKM. This CDR3 contains 17 residues. V was clipped by 6 bases and J by 2 bases; unmatched bases: 8. The CDR3 spells CASRAGTGSPGANVLTF. CDR3 DNA: TGTGCCAGCAGGGCCGGGACAGGGTCACCTGGGGCCAACGTCCTGACTTTC.

This chain connects TRBV28 to TRBJ2-7, with D unclear. The CDR3 has 12 amino acids. CDR1 and CDR2 from the germline V gene are MDHEN and SYDVKM. Trimming cost V 10 bases and J 5 bases, with 15 bases left between them. CDR3 protein: CATNGGRDEQYF. The CDR3 nucleotides are TGTGCCACCAATGGTGGTCGGGACGAGCAGTACTTC.

This clonotype has a handful of counts. The rearrangement uses TRBV6-8 and TRBJ1-1; 7 bases are a match to TRBD1. The length of the CDR3 is 13 residues. The trim removed 2 bases at V and 8 bases at J, leaving 5 bases unmatched. In germline, CDR1 is MNHGY, CDR2 SAAAGT. The CDR3 reads CASSYTGQAEAFF. DNA for the CDR3: TGTGCCAGCAGTTACACCGGACAGGCGGAAGCTTTCTTT.

This clonotype was seen repeatedly, ten times or more. The chain has TRBV2 and TRBJ1-6, with a possible D match to TRBD1 (5 bases). The germline CDR1 and CDR2 sequences are SNHLY and FYNNEI. Trimming took 8 bases from V and 7 from J, leaving 12 bases between them. The CDR3 runs 13 residues. The DNA for the CDR3 is TGTGCCAGCGTTGGGACCGGAAATTCACCCCTCCACTTT. Translated: CASVGTGNSPLHF.

At least ten counts were recorded for this clonotype. The DNA of the CDR3 is TGTGCCAGCAGTCTCAACAGCGGGGGCCATCAAGAGACCCAGTACTTC. Its protein is CASSLNSGGHQETQYF. This rearrangement joins TRBV7-9 to TRBJ2-5, with TRBD2 matching over 8 bases. V was pared by 6 bases and J by 2 bases, with 11 bases of the junction left unmatched. The germline V gene encodes CDR1 SEHNR and CDR2 FQNEAQ (reference sequence). This CDR3 comprises 16 residues.

This clonotype was detected only a few times. The chain has TRBV10-3 and TRBJ1-2, with D hard to call. Trimming cost V 0 bases and J 7 bases, with 15 bases left between them. CDR3 size: 15 residues. Germline lookup yields CDR1 ENHRY and CDR2 SYGVKD. The CDR3 reads CAISESEQAPGGYTF. CDR3 bases: TGTGCCATCAGTGAGTCGGAGCAGGCACCCGGTGGCTACACCTTC.

There are a few counts of this clonotype. The rearrangement uses TRBV20-1 and TRBJ1-2; 10 bases map to TRBD1. The CDR3 is 15 amino acids. Germline V gene data show CDR1 as DFQATT and CDR2 as SNEGSKA (reference sequence). V lost 3 bases and J lost 4; bases outside the gene matches: 8. CDR3 protein: CSASPGQGDFYGYTF. The CDR3 region has the DNA TGCAGTGCTAGCCCCGGACAGGGGGACTTCTATGGCTACACCTTC.

There are a few counts of this clonotype. V gene TRBV20-1 combines with J gene TRBJ2-3; the match to TRBD2 covers 13 bases. The CDR3 is 17 residues long. Germline CDR1 DFQATT, CDR2 SNEGSKA (reference sequence). The V gene end was trimmed by 3 bases and the J gene end by 5 bases; junction bases not matched to a gene: 11. The CDR3 loop is CSARDHTSGGARDTQYF. The CDR3 nucleotides are TGCAGTGCTAGGGACCACACTAGCGGGGGGGCGAGAGATACGCAGTATTTT.

This sequence joins TRBV7-9 and TRBJ1-4, with D maybe TRBD1 (6 bases). The CDR3 is 17 amino acids. V dropped 5 bases and J dropped 6 bases, with 22 bases sitting between them. CDR1 and CDR2 from the germline V gene are SEHNR and FQNEAQ (reference sequence). Here the CDR3 DNA reads TGTGCCAGCAGCCCTGGGACATCGGGAGGCATCTATGAAAAACTGTTTTTT. It translates to CASSPGTSGGIYEKLFF. The full variable domain, its missing parts supplied by reference TRBV7-9 and TRBJ1-4, is DTGVSQNPRHKITKRGQNVTFRCDPISEHNRLYWYRQTLGQGPEFLTYFQNEAQLEKSRLLSDRFSAERPKGSFSTLEIQRTEQGDSAMYLCASSPGTSGGIYEKLFFGSGTQLSVL.

This clonotype showed up just a few times. The germline gene is not matched at one end of the junction; a read error may be the cause. The V gene is TRBV6-1, the J gene TRBJ2-7, with D hard to call. Germline V gene sequence: CDR1 MNHNS, CDR2 SASEGT. This CDR3 is 12 amino acids long. The CDR3 spells CAGSEQDYEQYF. CDR3 nucleotides: TGTGCCGGCAGTGAACAAGACTACGAGCAGTACTTC.

The chain joins TRBV10-3 to TRBJ1-2, with 7 bases matching TRBD1. After removal of 1 base from V and 8 bases from J, the junction contained 1 base not matched to a gene. The germline V gene encodes CDR1 ENHRY and CDR2 SYGVKD. The CDR3 is 12 amino acids. CDR3 DNA: TGTGCCATCAGTGAGTACAGGGGAGGCTACACCTTC. It encodes CAISEYRGGYTF.

This clonotype was observed a few times. The V gene is TRBV20-1, the J gene TRBJ1-2; a possible D gene is TRBD1 (5 bases). The germline V gene encodes CDR1 DFQATT and CDR2 SNEGSKA (reference sequence). CDR3 length equals 12 residues. The germline V and J ends were trimmed by 3 bases and 8 bases, with 13 bases remaining between them. CDR3 protein: CSASTSGGGYTF. The CDR3 DNA reads TGCAGTGCTAGTACCTCGGGGGGAGGCTACACCTTC.

This clonotype was recorded many times. The genes are TRBV20-1 and TRBJ2-5; 8 bases fit TRBD2. The CDR3 runs to 12 residues. Germline CDR1 reads DFQATT; CDR2 reads SNEGSKA (reference sequence). V lost 5 bases and J lost 4; bases outside the gene matches: 3. CDR3 nucleotide sequence: TGCAGTGCTTCGGGGGGGCCAGAGACCCAGTACTTC. Translating it yields CSASGGPETQYF.

This clonotype was seen ten or more times. The rearrangement links TRBV9 to TRBJ2-3; D possibly matches TRBD1 or TRBD2 (6 bases each). Per germline, CDR1 SGDLS and CDR2 YYNGEE. V was shortened by 3 bases and J by 6 bases, with 20 bases between the two germline ends. The CDR3 consists of 16 residues. In DNA form, the CDR3 reads TGTGCCAGCAGCGCGAGGATAGGAGGGGGGATGGATACGCAGTATTTT. This encodes CASSARIGGGMDTQYF.

This clonotype was recorded at least ten times. This sequence joins TRBV7-2 and TRBJ1-5; possibly TRBD1 for D (5 bases). The CDR3 is 14 amino acids. CDR1 is SGHTA and CDR2 is FQGNSA in the germline V gene. The V gene lost 5 bases and the J gene lost 8 bases, with 16 bases spanning the gap. The CDR3 sequence is CASSLGTSWEPQHF. DNA of the CDR3: TGTGCCAGCAGCCTGGGGACTTCCTGGGAGCCCCAGCATTTT.

The chain is built from TRBV2 and TRBJ2-4, with 8 bases matching TRBD2. V lost 6 bases and J lost 5; bases outside the gene matches: 6. The CDR3 length is 14 residues. Germline CDR1 and CDR2: SNHLY and FYNNEI. The CDR3, as DNA: TGTGCCAGCAGGTCAGCAGCGGGGGAAAACATTCAGTACTTC. Translating it yields CASRSAAGENIQYF.

This clonotype was counted a few times. The V and J genes are TRBV2 and TRBJ1-1; 9 bases map to TRBD1. J lost 6 bases, V lost 6 bases, and 17 bases had no gene match. Per germline, CDR1 SNHLY and CDR2 FYNNEI. CDR3 length: 17 amino acids. DNA of the CDR3: TGTGCCAGCAGCGCCCACCGGGACAGGGAGGGGCGTCCTGAAGCTTTCTTT. Translation: CASSAHRDREGRPEAFF.